This is a list of T cell receptor beta chains from one sample in a study of blood T cells in healthy people across ages. One entry per CDR3 protein, called by TCRdb with MiXCR from the 5' RACE reads. Among around 1.5 million distinct CDR3 sequences listed, 55% to 75% were seen once. The source material was blood. The receptors shown here come from a young man in good health. Both conserved end residues are part of each CDR3. Fields, in order: J gene, V gene, D gene, clone size, CDR3 DNA, CDR3 protein. A D gene is named only where the DNA matches it firmly. Size tells how often a clone was seen (once, few, many) or the class of an expanded clone, and some rows leave it out.

j_gene: TRBJ2-3; v_gene: TRBV7-9; d_gene: .; abundance: .; CDR3nt: TGTGCCAGCAGCGCCACTAGCCCGCTAGCCGGGCCCCCAGATACGCAGTATTTT; CDR3aa: CASSATSPLAGPPDTQYF
j_gene: TRBJ2-7; v_gene: TRBV2; d_gene: .; abundance: .; CDR3nt: TGTGCCAGCAGTGATCTAGCTGGCGTGGAGAGCTCCTACGAGCAGTACTTC; CDR3aa: CASSDLAGVESSYEQYF
j_gene: TRBJ2-5; v_gene: TRBV7-6; d_gene: .; abundance: few; CDR3nt: TGTGCCAGCAGCTTAGAATCTGTTAGTCAAGCGCAGTACTTC; CDR3aa: CASSLESVSQAQYF
j_gene: TRBJ1-5; v_gene: TRBV7-9; d_gene: TRBD1; abundance: few; CDR3nt: TGTGCCAGCAGCCCTGGGACAGGTCGTCAGCCCCAGCATTTT; CDR3aa: CASSPGTGRQPQHF
j_gene: TRBJ2-7; v_gene: TRBV7-9; d_gene: TRBD2; abundance: few; CDR3nt: TGTGCCAGCAGCGAGACTAGCGGGGCCGAGCAGTACTTC; CDR3aa: CASSETSGAEQYF
j_gene: TRBJ1-2; v_gene: TRBV28; d_gene: .; abundance: .; CDR3nt: TGTGCCAGCAGTTTTGGAGCGTCAACCTATGGCTACACCTTC; CDR3aa: CASSFGASTYGYTF
j_gene: TRBJ1-5; v_gene: TRBV10-3; d_gene: .; abundance: .; CDR3nt: TGTGCCACGAGAGCAGGGGAGGGCCAGCCCCAGCATTTT; CDR3aa: CATRAGEGQPQHF
j_gene: TRBJ2-2; v_gene: TRBV7-6; d_gene: .; abundance: few; CDR3nt: TGTGCCAGCAGCCCATACGACAACTCGAACACCGGGGAGCTGTTTTTT; CDR3aa: CASSPYDNSNTGELFF
j_gene: TRBJ2-7; v_gene: TRBV5-5; d_gene: TRBD2; abundance: .; CDR3nt: TGTGCCAGCAGCCCGGGGGGGGCACAAAACTACGAGCAGTACTTC; CDR3aa: CASSPGGAQNYEQYF
j_gene: TRBJ1-1; v_gene: TRBV27; d_gene: .; abundance: .; CDR3nt: TGTGCCAGCGGGAGCAGGGTTGACACTGAAGCTTTCTTT; CDR3aa: CASGSRVDTEAFF
j_gene: TRBJ1-2; v_gene: TRBV5-1; d_gene: .; abundance: .; CDR3nt: TGCGCCAGCAGCCCCAGGCGAGAATATGGCTACACCTTC; CDR3aa: CASSPRREYGYTF
j_gene: TRBJ2-1; v_gene: TRBV19; d_gene: .; abundance: .; CDR3nt: TGTGCCAGTAGTATAACACTATACAATGAGCAGTTCTTC; CDR3aa: CASSITLYNEQFF
j_gene: TRBJ2-5; v_gene: TRBV5-1; d_gene: .; abundance: .; CDR3nt: TGCGCCAGCAGTAGGGCCTTAAAGGAGACCCAGTACTTC; CDR3aa: CASSRALKETQYF
j_gene: TRBJ2-5; v_gene: TRBV4-2; d_gene: .; abundance: .; CDR3nt: TGTGCCAGCAGCCAAGTGGACGGACGACAAGAGACCCAGTACTTC; CDR3aa: CASSQVDGRQETQYF
j_gene: TRBJ2-1; v_gene: TRBV29-1; d_gene: TRBD2; abundance: .; CDR3nt: TGCAGCGTTACCGGACTAGCGGGAGGGCACTACAATGAGCAGTTCTTC; CDR3aa: CSVTGLAGGHYNEQFF
j_gene: TRBJ2-1; v_gene: TRBV6-5; d_gene: TRBD1; abundance: few; CDR3nt: TGTGCCAGCAGTCCCGGGACAGCCCCCAATGAGCAGTTCTTC; CDR3aa: CASSPGTAPNEQFF
j_gene: TRBJ1-1; v_gene: TRBV20-1; d_gene: TRBD1; abundance: .; CDR3nt: TGCAGTGCTAGAGAACAGGGGGGCACAAACGCTTTCTTT; CDR3aa: CSAREQGGTNAFF
j_gene: TRBJ2-3; v_gene: TRBV24-1; d_gene: .; abundance: .; CDR3nt: TGTGCCACCAGTGATTTTGGTCGGGACGCGACAGATACGCAGTATTTT; CDR3aa: CATSDFGRDATDTQYF
j_gene: TRBJ2-1; v_gene: TRBV14; d_gene: .; abundance: .; CDR3nt: TGTGCCAGCAGCCAAGAATGGACTATCTACAATGAGCAGTTCTTC; CDR3aa: CASSQEWTIYNEQFF
j_gene: TRBJ2-1; v_gene: TRBV5-1; d_gene: .; abundance: .; CDR3nt: TGCGCCAGCAGCTCTACAACTACAGGCCGCCAAGGGTTCTTC; CDR3aa: CASSSTTTGRQGFF